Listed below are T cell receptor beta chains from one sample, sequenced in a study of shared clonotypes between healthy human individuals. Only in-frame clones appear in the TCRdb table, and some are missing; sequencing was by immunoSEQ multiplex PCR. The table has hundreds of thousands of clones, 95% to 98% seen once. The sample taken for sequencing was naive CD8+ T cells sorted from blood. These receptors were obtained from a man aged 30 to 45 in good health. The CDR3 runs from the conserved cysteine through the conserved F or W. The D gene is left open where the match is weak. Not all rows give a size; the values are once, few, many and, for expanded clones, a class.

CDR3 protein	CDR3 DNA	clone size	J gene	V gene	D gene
CASSVRGNYEQYF	TGTGCCAGCAGCGTCCGGGGAAATTACGAGCAGTACTTC	.	TRBJ2-7	TRBV5-5	.
CASSFLGEQFF	TGTGCCAGCAGCTTTTTAGGAGAGCAGTTCTTC	.	TRBJ2-1	TRBV7-9	.
CASSSRQGFYEQYF	TGTGCCAGCAGCTCCCGGCAGGGTTTCTACGAGCAGTACTTC	.	TRBJ2-7	TRBV7-9	.
CASSERAATGSYEQYF	TGTGCCAGCAGTGAACGCGCCGCGACAGGATCCTACGAGCAGTACTTC	.	TRBJ2-7	TRBV6-1	.
CASTTAPSRGEQYF	TGTGCCAGCACCACCGCCCCTTCCAGGGGCGAGCAGTACTTC	.	TRBJ2-7	TRBV27	.
CASERGRSYEQYF	TGTGCCAGTGAGAGGGGGCGATCCTACGAGCAGTACTTC	.	TRBJ2-7	TRBV7-9	TRBD1
CASRNGGGETQYF	TGTGCCAGCAGGAACGGAGGGGGGGAGACCCAGTACTTC	.	TRBJ2-5	TRBV27	.
CASIGAVEAFF	TGTGCCAGCATCGGAGCAGTTGAAGCTTTCTTT	.	TRBJ1-1	TRBV2	.
CSVTPTGWGETQYF	TGCAGCGTTACCCCGACAGGGTGGGGAGAGACCCAGTACTTC	.	TRBJ2-5	TRBV29-1	TRBD1
CASSREGGDQPQHF	TGTGCCAGCAGCCGGGAGGGCGGGGATCAGCCCCAGCATTTT	.	TRBJ1-5	TRBV7-9	.
CASSTLDGLAGVRRELFF	TGTGCCAGCAGTACCTTAGATGGACTAGCGGGAGTGCGCCGGGAGCTGTTTTTT	once	TRBJ2-2	TRBV28	TRBD2
CASSLAGSPYEQYF	TGCGCCAGCAGCTTGGCAGGGTCCCCCTACGAGCAGTACTTC	.	TRBJ2-7	TRBV5-1	.
CASRLARGRGREYGYTF	TGTGCAAGTCGCTTAGCGCGCGGCAGGGGGCGTGAGTATGGCTACACCTTC	.	TRBJ1-2	TRBV12-2	.
CASSSGQGEGEAFF	TGTGCCAGCAGCTCAGGGCAGGGGGAGGGTGAAGCTTTCTTT	.	TRBJ1-1	TRBV7-9	TRBD1
CASSSAWSNEQYF	TGTGCCAGCAGCTCAGCCTGGTCCAACGAGCAGTACTTC	once	TRBJ2-7	TRBV25-1	.
CASSFGQGGQPQHF	TGTGCCAGCAGCTTTGGACAGGGTGGTCAGCCCCAGCATTTT	.	TRBJ1-5	TRBV7-9	TRBD1
CATSRDSGSRRELFF	TGTGCCACCAGCAGAGATTCGGGCTCCCGGAGGGAGCTGTTTTTT	.	TRBJ2-2	TRBV15	.
CASQTNFNEQFF	TGCGCCAGCCAGACAAATTTCAATGAGCAGTTCTTC	.	TRBJ2-1	TRBV10-1	.
CASSLAGTKSSYEQYF	TGTGCCAGCAGCTTAGCGGGGACGAAGAGCTCCTACGAGCAGTACTTC	once	TRBJ2-7	TRBV7-9	.
CATSRDRVGLETQYF	TGTGCCACCAGCAGAGACAGGGTGGGCCTGGAGACCCAGTACTTC	.	TRBJ2-5	TRBV15	.
CASSLPLKSSDFPTQYF	TGTGCCAGCAGTTTACCCCTAAAGAGTTCTGACTTTCCGACCCAGTACTTC	.	TRBJ2-5	TRBV28	.
CASSLAGAVAPHEQYF	TGTGCCAGCAGCTTGGCGGGAGCTGTAGCCCCCCACGAGCAGTACTTC	.	TRBJ2-7	TRBV5-5	.
CASSLLVRDGAYNEQFF	TGTGCCAGCAGCCTATTGGTGCGGGACGGCGCCTACAATGAGCAGTTCTTC	.	TRBJ2-1	TRBV14	.
CASSLSGDSDQPQHF	TGTGCCAGCAGTTTATCCGGGGACAGTGATCAGCCCCAGCATTTT	.	TRBJ1-5	TRBV28	TRBD1
CASSLVPYEQYF	TGCGCCAGCAGCTTGGTCCCCTACGAGCAGTACTTC	.	TRBJ2-7	TRBV5-1	.
CASSFRVYSNQPQHF	TGTGCCAGCAGTTTCCGGGTCTATAGCAATCAGCCCCAGCATTTT	.	TRBJ1-5	TRBV28	.
CASLDRNFLNEQFF	TGTGCCAGCCTGGACAGAAACTTCTTGAATGAGCAGTTCTTC	.	TRBJ2-1	TRBV13	.
CATSRTRWVQETQYF	TGTGCCACCAGCAGAACCCGGTGGGTCCAAGAGACCCAGTACTTC	.	TRBJ2-5	TRBV15	.
CASSLESRGGVETYEQYF	TGTGCCAGCAGCTTAGAAAGTCGGGGCGGGGTCGAGACCTACGAGCAGTACTTC	.	TRBJ2-7	TRBV11-2	.
CASSFRGGYNEQFF	TGTGCCAGCAGTTTCAGGGGAGGGTACAATGAGCAGTTCTTC	once	TRBJ2-1	TRBV28	.
CASSGRRVRETQYF	TGTGCCAGCAGTGGCAGAAGAGTACGTGAGACCCAGTACTTC	.	TRBJ2-5	TRBV6-5	.
CASISGVYEQYF	TGTGCCAGCATTTCAGGGGTCTACGAGCAGTACTTC	.	TRBJ2-7	TRBV2	.
CASSLGSTSGPYNEQFF	TGTGCCAGCAGTTTAGGGTCGACTAGCGGCCCCTACAATGAGCAGTTCTTC	.	TRBJ2-1	TRBV27	TRBD2
CASSVPTDSYNEQFF	TGTGCCAGCAGTGTCCCTACGGATTCCTACAATGAGCAGTTCTTC	.	TRBJ2-1	TRBV6-1	.
CSVKPYHGGLLSSYEQYF	TGCAGCGTGAAGCCCTACCACGGGGGACTTCTCTCCTCCTACGAGCAGTACTTC	.	TRBJ2-7	TRBV29-1	.
CGARGGTEAFF	TGTGGAGCAAGGGGGGGCACTGAAGCTTTCTTT	.	TRBJ1-1	TRBV6-6	.
CASSLLWASGMYNEQFF	TGTGCCAGCAGTTTACTATGGGCTAGCGGGATGTACAATGAGCAGTTCTTC	.	TRBJ2-1	TRBV27	TRBD2
CASSYTQGAYGYTF	TGTGCCAGCAGTTACACACAGGGGGCCTATGGCTACACCTTC	.	TRBJ1-2	TRBV6-5	TRBD1
CASSFGRTRSSYNEQFF	TGCGCCAGCAGCTTTGGAAGAACTAGGAGCTCCTACAATGAGCAGTTCTTC	.	TRBJ2-1	TRBV5-1	.
CASSPGGGGTDTQYF	TGTGCCAGCAGCCCGGGCGGGGGGGGCACAGATACGCAGTATTTT	.	TRBJ2-3	TRBV9	TRBD2
CASSPGQGLTNEKLFF	TGTGCCAGCAGCCCGGGACAGGGTTTGACTAATGAAAAACTGTTTTTT	once	TRBJ1-4	TRBV7-9	TRBD1
CASSSSGASGTYEQYF	TGCGCCAGCAGTTCGTCGGGCGCTAGCGGGACCTACGAGCAGTACTTC	.	TRBJ2-7	TRBV10-2	TRBD2
CASSTSAGGPTDTQYF	TGTGCCAGCAGCACCTCAGCAGGGGGGCCCACAGATACGCAGTATTTT	.	TRBJ2-3	TRBV7-9	.
CASSVEVSFLTGELFF	TGTGCCAGCAGCGTAGAGGTTAGCTTTTTGACCGGGGAGCTGTTTTTT	.	TRBJ2-2	TRBV9	.
CASSVEVAGAGELFF	TGTGCCAGCAGCGTAGAGGTAGCGGGAGCCGGGGAGCTGTTTTTT	.	TRBJ2-2	TRBV9	TRBD2
CSVALPGGLEQYF	TGCAGCGTTGCTTTGCCGGGAGGGCTCGAGCAGTACTTC	.	TRBJ2-7	TRBV29-1	TRBD2
CASSVQDRGYIQYF	TGTGCCAGCAGCGTTCAGGACAGGGGATACATTCAGTACTTC	.	TRBJ2-4	TRBV9	TRBD1
CASRARGGAITDTQYF	TGTGCCAGCAGGGCTCGGGGGGGAGCTATAACAGATACGCAGTATTTT	once	TRBJ2-3	TRBV7-9	TRBD2
CASSWTPLSEAFF	TGTGCCAGTTCTTGGACTCCCCTCTCTGAAGCTTTCTTT	.	TRBJ1-1	TRBV6-5	.